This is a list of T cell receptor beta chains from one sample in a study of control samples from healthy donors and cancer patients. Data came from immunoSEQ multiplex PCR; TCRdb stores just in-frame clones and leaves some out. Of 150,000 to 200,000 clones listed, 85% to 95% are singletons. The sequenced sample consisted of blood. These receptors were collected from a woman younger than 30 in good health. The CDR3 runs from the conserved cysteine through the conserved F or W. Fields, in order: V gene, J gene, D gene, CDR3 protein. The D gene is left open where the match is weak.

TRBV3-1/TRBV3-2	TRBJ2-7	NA	CASSYAYEQYF
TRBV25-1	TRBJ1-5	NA	CASSGTASNQPQHF
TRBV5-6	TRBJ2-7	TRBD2	CASSFSLAGVSEQYF
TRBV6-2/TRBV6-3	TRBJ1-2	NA	CASSRTTGSNYGYTF
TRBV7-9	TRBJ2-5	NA	CASSLGQQGGETQYF
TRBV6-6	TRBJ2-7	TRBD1	CASSYSGTGSNEQYF
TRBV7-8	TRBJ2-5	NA	CASSQGRTRLETQYF
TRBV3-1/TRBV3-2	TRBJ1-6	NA	CASSQGRRLQISPLHF
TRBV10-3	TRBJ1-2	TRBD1	CAITFDRDGYTF
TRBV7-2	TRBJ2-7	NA	CASSWAGREQYF
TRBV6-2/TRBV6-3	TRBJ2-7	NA	CASSFRGSYEQYF
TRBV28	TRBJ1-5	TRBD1	CASSDRNTPGTGYQPQHF
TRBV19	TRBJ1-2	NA	CASSVQGDYGYTF
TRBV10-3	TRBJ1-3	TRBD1	CAISGHTGAGNTIYF
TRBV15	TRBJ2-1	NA	CATSRDIGPEIGEQFF
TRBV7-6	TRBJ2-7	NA	CASSALAREQYF
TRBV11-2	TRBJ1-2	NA	CASSEDLNYGYTF
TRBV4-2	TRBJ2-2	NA	CASSQAGGRIVTGELFF
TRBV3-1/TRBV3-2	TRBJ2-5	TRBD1	CASTPSPPFGTGSEETQYF
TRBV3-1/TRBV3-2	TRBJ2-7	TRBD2	CASSRSSLAGVISYEQYF
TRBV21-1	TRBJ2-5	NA	CASSKALAGEETQYF
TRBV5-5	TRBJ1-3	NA	CASSLSGPGNTIYF
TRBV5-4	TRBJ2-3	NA	CASSLMGVISSTDTQYF
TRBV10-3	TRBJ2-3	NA	CAISVVGTSTDTQYF
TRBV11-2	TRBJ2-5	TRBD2	CASSLEGGYGEETQYF
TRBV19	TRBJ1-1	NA	CASTVLGVGNTEAFF
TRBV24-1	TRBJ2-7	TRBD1	CATSVKTGTYEQYF
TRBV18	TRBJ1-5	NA	CASSNQGMYQPQHF
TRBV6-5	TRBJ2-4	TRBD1	CASSQGADNIQYF
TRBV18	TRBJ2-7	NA	CASSPTGEGEQYF
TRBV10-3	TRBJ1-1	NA	CAITNSPLNTEAFF
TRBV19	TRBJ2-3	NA	CASRRGGHTDTQYF
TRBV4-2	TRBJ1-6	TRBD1	CASSPWDSNSPLHF
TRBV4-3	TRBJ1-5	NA	CASSQERTYLNQPQHF